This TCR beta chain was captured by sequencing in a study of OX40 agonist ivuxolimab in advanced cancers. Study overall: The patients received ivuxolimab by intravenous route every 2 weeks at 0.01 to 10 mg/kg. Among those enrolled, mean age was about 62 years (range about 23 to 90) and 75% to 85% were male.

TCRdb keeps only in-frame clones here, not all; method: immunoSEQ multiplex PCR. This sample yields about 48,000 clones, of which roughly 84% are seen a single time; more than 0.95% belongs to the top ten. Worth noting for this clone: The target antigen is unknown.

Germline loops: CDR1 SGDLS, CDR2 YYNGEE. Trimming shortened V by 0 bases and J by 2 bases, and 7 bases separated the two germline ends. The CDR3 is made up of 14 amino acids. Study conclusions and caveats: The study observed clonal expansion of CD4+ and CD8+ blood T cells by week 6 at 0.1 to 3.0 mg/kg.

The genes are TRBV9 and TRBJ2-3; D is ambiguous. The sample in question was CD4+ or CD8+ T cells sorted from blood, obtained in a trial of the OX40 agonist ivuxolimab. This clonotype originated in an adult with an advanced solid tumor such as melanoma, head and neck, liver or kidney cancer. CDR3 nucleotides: TGTGCCAGCAGCGTAGCGGACGCCACAGATACGCAGTATTTT. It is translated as CASSVADATDTQYF.